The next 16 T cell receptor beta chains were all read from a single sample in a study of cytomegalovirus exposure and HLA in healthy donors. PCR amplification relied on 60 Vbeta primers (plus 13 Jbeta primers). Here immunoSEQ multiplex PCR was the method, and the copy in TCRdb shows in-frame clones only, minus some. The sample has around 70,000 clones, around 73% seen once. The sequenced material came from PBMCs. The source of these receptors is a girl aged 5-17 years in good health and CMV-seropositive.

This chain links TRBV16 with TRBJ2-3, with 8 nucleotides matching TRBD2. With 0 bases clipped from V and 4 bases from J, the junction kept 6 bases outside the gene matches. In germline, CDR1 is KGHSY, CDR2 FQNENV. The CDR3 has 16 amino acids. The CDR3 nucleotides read TGTGCCAGCAGCCAATCCCCGGGGGGGCGCGCAGATACGCAGTATTTT. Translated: CASSQSPGGRADTQYF.

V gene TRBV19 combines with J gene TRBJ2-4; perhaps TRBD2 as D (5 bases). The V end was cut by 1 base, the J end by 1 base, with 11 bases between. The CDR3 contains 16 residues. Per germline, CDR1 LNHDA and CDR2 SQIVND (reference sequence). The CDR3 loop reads CASSIVARVAKNIQYF. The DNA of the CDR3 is TGTGCCAGTAGTATAGTTGCGCGGGTGGCCAAAAACATTCAGTACTTC.

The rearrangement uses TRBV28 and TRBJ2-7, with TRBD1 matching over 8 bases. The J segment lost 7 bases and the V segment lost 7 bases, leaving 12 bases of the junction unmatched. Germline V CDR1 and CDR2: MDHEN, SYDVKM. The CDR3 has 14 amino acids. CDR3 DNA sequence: TGTGCCAGCATCCCGGCGGCAGGGGGCTGGGAGCAGTACTTC. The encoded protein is CASIPAAGGWEQYF.

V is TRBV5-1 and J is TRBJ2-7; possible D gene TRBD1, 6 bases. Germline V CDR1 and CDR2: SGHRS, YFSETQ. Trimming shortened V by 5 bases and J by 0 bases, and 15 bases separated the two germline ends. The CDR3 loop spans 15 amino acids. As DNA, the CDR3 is TGCGCCAGCAGTTTGATGGGGGACAACTCCTACGAGCAGTACTTC. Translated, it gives CASSLMGDNSYEQYF.

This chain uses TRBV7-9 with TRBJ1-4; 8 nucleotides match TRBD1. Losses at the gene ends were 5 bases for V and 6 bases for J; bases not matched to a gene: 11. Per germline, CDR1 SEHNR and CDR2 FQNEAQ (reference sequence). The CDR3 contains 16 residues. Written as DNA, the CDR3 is TGTGCCAGCAGCCTTCACAGGGGGACGGTGGATGAAAAACTGTTTTTT. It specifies CASSLHRGTVDEKLFF.

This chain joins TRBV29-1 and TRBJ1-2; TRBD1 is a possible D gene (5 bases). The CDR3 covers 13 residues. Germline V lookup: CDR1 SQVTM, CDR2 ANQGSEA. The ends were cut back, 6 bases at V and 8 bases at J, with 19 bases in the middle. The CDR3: CSVTHAGGRGYTF. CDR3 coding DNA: TGCAGCGTGACACACGCGGGGGGAAGAGGCTACACCTTC.

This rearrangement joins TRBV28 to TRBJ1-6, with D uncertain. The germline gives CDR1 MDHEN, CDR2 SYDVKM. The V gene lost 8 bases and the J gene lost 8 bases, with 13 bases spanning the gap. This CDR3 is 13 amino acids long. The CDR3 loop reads CASGSGWDSPLHF. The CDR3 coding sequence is TGTGCCAGCGGGTCCGGGTGGGATTCACCCCTCCACTTT.

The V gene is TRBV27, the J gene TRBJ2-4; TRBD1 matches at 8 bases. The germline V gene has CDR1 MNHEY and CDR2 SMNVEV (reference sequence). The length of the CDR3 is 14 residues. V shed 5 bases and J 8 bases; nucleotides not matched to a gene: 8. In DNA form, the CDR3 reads TGTGCCAGCAGTGCCGGACAGGGACGGTACATTCAGTACTTC. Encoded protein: CASSAGQGRYIQYF.

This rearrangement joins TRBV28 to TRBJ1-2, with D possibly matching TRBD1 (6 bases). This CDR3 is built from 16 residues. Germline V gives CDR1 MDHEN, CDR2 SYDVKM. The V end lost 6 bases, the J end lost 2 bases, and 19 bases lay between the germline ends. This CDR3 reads CASRFRDTRMNYGYTF. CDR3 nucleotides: TGTGCCAGCAGATTCCGGGACACAAGGATGAACTATGGCTACACCTTC.

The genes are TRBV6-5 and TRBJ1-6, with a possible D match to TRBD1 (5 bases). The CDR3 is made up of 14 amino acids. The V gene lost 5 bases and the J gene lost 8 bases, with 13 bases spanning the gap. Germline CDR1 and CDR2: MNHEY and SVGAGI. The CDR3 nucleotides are TGTGCCAGCAGTGGGGCGCAGAGAGATTCACCCCTCCACTTT. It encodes CASSGAQRDSPLHF.

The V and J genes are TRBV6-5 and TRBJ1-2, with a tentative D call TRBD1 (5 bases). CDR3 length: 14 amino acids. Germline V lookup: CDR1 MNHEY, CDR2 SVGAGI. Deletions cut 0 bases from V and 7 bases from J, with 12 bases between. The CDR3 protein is CASSYSSAGGGYTF. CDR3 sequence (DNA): TGTGCCAGCAGTTACTCCTCTGCGGGGGGTGGCTACACCTTC.

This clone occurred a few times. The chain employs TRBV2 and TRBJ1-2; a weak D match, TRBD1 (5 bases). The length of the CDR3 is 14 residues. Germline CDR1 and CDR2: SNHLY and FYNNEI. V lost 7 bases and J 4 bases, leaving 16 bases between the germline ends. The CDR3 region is CASNRDSGGYGYTF. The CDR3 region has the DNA TGTGCCAGCAATCGGGACTCTGGGGGCTATGGCTACACCTTC.

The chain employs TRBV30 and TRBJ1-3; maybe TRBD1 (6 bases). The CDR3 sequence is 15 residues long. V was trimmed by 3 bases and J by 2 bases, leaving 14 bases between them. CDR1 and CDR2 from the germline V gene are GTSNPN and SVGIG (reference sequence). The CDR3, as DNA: TGTGCCTGGAGGAGGAGGACAGTAGCTGGAAACACCATATATTTT. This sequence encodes CAWRRRTVAGNTIYF.

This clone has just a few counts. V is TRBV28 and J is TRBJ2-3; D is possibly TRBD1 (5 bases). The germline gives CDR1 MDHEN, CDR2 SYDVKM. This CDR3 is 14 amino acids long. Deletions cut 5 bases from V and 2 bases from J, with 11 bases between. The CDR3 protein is CASSLGVPTDTQYF. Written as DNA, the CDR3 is TGTGCCAGCAGTCTAGGGGTGCCCACAGATACGCAGTATTTT.

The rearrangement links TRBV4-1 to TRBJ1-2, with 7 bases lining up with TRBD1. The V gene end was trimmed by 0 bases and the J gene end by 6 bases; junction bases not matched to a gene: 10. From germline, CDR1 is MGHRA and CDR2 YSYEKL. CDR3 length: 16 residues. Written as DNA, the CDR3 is TGCGCCAGCAGCCAAGATGGGCAGGGGGTTAGTAATGGCTACACCTTC. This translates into CASSQDGQGVSNGYTF.

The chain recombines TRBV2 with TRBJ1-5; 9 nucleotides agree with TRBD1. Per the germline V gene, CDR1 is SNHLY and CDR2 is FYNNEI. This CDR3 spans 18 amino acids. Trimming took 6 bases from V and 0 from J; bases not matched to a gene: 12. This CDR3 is CASRSGTGQFYSNQPQHF. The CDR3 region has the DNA TGTGCCAGCAGATCCGGGACAGGGCAGTTCTATAGCAATCAGCCCCAGCATTTT.